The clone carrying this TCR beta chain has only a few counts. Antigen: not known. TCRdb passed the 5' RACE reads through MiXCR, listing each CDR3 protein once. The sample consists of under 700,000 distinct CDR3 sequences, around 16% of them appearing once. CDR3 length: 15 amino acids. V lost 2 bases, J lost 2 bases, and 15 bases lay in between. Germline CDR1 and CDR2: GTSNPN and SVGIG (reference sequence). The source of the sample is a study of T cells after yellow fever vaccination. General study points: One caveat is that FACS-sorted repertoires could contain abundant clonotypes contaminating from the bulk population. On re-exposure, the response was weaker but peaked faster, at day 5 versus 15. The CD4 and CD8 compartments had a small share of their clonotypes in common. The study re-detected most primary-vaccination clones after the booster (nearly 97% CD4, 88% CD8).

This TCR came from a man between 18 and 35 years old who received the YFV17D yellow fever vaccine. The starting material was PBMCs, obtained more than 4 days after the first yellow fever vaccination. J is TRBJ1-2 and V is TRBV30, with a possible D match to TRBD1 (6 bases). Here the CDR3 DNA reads TGTGCCTGGAGTTCCCCGGGGGGGGCCAACTATGGCTACACCTTC. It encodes CAWSSPGGANYGYTF.